A single TCR beta chain is shown here with its context. CDR1 KGHDR and CDR2 SFDVKD come from the germline V gene. Trimming left V 5 bases short and J 4 bases short, with 11 bases between. The length of the CDR3 is 14 residues. The table came from immunoSEQ multiplex PCR; TCRdb's copy has only in-frame clones and leaves some out. The profile covers 200,000 to 250,000 clones, with over 75% appearing a single time and approximately 2.1% taken by the ten largest. The sample originates from a study of blood T cell repertoires in COVID-19. As for the study in general: Specimens from acute and convalescent COVID-19 originated in the United States, Italy and Spain.

The clonotype was recovered from a woman in her thirties or forties who had recovered from COVID-19. The chain recombines TRBV24-1 with TRBJ1-5; D gene uncertain. The sequenced sample was peripheral blood. CDR3 bases: TGTGCCACCAGTGTACCGGGTTCAAATCAGCCCCAGCATTTT. This translates into CATSVPGSNQPQHF.